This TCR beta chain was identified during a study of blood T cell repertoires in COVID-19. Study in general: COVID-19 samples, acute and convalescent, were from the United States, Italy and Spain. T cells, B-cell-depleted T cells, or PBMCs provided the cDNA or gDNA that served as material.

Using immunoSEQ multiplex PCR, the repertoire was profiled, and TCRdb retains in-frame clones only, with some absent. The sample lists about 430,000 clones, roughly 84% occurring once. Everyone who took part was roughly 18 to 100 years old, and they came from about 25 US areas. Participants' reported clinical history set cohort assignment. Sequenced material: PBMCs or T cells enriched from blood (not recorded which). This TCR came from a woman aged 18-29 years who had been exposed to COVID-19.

Written as DNA, the CDR3 is TGCGCCAGCAGCTTACCTGGGGGGGCGCAATGGGATACGCAGTATTTT. Translated, it gives CASSLPGGAQWDTQYF. The rearrangement joins TRBV5-1 to TRBJ2-3, with D perhaps matching TRBD2 (7 bases). Germline values: CDR1 SGHRS, CDR2 YFSETQ. The CDR3 covers 16 residues. Trimming cost V 2 bases and J 6 bases, with 19 bases left between them.